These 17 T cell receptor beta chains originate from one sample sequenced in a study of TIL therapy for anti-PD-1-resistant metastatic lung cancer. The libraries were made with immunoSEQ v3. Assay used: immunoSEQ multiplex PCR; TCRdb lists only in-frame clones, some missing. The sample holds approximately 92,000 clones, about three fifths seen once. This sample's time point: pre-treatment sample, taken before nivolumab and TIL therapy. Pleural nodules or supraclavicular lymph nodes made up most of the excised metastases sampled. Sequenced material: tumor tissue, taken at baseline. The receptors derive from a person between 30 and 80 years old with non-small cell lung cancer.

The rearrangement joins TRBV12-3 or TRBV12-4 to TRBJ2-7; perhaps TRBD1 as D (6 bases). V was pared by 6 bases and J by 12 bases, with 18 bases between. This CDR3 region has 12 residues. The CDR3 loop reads CASSWGQGPLYF. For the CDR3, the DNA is TGTGCCAGCAGCTGGGGGCAGGGACCCCTGTACTTC.

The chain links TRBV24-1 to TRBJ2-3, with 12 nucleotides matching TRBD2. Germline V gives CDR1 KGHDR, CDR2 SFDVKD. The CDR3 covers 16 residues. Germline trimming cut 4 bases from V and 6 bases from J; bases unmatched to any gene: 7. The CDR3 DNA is TGTGCCACCAGTGACACTAGCGGGAGGACAGCGGATACGCAGTATTTT. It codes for CATSDTSGRTADTQYF.

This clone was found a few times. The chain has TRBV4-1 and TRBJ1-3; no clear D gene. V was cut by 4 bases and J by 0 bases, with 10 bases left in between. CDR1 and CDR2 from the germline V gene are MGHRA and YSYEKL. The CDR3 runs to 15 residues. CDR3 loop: CASSPGAASGNTIYF. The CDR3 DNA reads TGCGCCAGCAGCCCCGGTGCAGCCTCTGGAAACACCATATATTTT.

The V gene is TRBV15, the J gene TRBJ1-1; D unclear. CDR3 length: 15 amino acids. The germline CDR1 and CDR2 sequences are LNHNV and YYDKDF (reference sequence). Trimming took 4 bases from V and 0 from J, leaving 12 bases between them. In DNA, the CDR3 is TGTGCCACCAGCACCCGGCCCGGCGTGAACACTGAAGCTTTCTTT. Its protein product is CATSTRPGVNTEAFF.

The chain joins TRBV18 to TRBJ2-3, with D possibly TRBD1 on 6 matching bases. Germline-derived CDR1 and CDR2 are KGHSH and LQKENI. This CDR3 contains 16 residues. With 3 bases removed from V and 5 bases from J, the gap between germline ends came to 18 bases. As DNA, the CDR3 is TGTGCCAGCTCACCCCTCGTACAGGGTATAGGAGATACGCAGTATTTT. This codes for CASSPLVQGIGDTQYF.

In DNA form, the CDR3 reads TGTGCCAGCAGTTTTAAGGAAAAGAGGTATGGCTACACCTTC. Amino acids: CASSFKEKRYGYTF. V usage is TRBV28 and J usage is TRBJ1-2; D is unclear. This CDR3 contains 14 residues. Trimming left V 3 bases short and J 5 bases short, with 13 bases between. Per the germline V gene, CDR1 is MDHEN and CDR2 is SYDVKM.

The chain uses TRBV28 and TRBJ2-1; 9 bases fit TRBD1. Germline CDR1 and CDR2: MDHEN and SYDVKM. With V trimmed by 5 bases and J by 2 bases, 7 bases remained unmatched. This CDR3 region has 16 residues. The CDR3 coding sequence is TGTGCCAGCAGTCCTCCGGGACAGGGAACCTACAATGAGCAGTTCTTC. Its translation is CASSPPGQGTYNEQFF.

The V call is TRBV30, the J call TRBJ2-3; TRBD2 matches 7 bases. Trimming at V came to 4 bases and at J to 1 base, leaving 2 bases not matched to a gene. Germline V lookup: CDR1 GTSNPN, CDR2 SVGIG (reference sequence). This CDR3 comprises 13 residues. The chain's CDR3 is CAWNLAGTDTQYF. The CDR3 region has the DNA TGTGCCTGGAATCTAGCGGGCACAGATACGCAGTATTTT.

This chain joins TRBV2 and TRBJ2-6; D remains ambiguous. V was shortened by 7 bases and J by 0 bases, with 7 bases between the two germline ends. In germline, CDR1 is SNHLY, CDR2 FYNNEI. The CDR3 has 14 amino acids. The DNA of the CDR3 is TGTGCCAGCACCCGAATCTCTGGGGCCAACGTCCTGACTTTC. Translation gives CASTRISGANVLTF.

Here the CDR3 reads CAWSTGTRRWETQYF. The CDR3 bases are TGTGCCTGGAGTACCGGGACTAGGAGGTGGGAGACCCAGTACTTC. The rearrangement uses TRBV30 and TRBJ2-5, with 8 bases aligning to TRBD2. Germline V gene data show CDR1 as GTSNPN and CDR2 as SVGIG (reference sequence). V shed 2 bases and J 5 bases; nucleotides not matched to a gene: 10. The CDR3 runs 15 residues.

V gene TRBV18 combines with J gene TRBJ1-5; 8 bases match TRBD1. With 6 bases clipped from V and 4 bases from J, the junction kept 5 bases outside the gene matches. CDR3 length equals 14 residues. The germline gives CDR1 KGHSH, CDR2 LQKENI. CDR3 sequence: CASSPGQVNQPQHF. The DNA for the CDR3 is TGTGCCAGCTCTCCGGGACAGGTTAATCAGCCCCAGCATTTT. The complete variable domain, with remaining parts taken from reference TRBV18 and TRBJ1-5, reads NAGVMQNPRHLVRRRGQEARLRCSPMKGHSHVYWYRQLPEEGLKFMVYLQKENIIDESGMPKERFSAEFPKEGPSILRIQQVVRGDSAAYFCASSPGQVNQPQHFGDGTRLSIL.

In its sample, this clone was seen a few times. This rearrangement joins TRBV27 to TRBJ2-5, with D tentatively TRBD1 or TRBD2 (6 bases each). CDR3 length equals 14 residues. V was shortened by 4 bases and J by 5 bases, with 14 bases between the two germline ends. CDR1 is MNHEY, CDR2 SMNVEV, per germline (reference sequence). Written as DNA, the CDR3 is TGTGCCAGCAGTTATAGGGGGGTCTGGGAGACCCAGTACTTC. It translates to CASSYRGVWETQYF.

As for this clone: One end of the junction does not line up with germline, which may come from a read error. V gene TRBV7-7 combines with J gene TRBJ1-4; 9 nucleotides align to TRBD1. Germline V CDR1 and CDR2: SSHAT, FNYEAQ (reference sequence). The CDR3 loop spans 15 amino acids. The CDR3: CASSPPGQGSEKLFF. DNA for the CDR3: TGTGCTAGCAGCCCCCCGGGACAGGGAAGCGAAAAACTGTTTTTT. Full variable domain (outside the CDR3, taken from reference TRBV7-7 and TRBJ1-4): GAGVSQSPRYKVTKRGQDVTLRCDPISSHATLYWYQQALGQGPEFLTYFNYEAQPDKSGLPSDRFSAERPEGSISTLTIQRTEQRDSAMYRCASSPPGQGSEKLFFGSGTQLSVL.

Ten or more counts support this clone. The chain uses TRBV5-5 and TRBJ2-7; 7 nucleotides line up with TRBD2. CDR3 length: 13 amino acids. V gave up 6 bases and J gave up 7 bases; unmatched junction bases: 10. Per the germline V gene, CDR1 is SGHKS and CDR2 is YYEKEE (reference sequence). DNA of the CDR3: TGTGCCAGCATTGGGGGAGGGGTGGAGGAGCAGTACTTC. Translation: CASIGGGVEEQYF.

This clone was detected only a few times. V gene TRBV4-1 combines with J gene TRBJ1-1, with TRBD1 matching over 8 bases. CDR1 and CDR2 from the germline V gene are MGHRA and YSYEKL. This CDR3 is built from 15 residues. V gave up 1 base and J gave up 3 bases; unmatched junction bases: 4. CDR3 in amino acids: CASSQARQGYTEAFF. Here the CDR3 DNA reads TGCGCCAGCAGCCAAGCGCGACAGGGGTACACTGAAGCTTTCTTT.

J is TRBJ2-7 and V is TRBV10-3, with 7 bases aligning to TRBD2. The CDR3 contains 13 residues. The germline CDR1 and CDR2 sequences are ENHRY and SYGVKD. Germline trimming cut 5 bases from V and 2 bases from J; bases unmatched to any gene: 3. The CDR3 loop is CAISLAETYEQYF. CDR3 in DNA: TGTGCCATCAGTCTAGCGGAAACCTACGAGCAGTACTTC.

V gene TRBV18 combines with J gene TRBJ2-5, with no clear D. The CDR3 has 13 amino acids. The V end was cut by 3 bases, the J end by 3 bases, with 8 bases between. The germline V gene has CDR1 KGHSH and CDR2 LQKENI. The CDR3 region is CASSPRVEETQYF. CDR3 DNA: TGTGCCAGCTCACCCAGAGTGGAAGAGACCCAGTACTTC.